This entry features one TCR beta chain sequence. Its antigen remains unidentified. CDR1 and CDR2 (germline): SEHNR, FQNEAQ (reference sequence). CDR3 length: 14 residues. Trimming stripped 1 base from V and 0 bases from J, with 6 bases between. The data derive from a study of post-analysis software for immune sequencing data. Study context: Patients with relapsing-remitting, secondary progressive and progressive-relapsing multiple sclerosis courses were all represented.

Study observations and caveats: Elevated frequency relative to controls characterized 4 or 5 TRBV segments in patients, TRBV5-6, TRBV5-1 and TRBV20-1 among them. Normalized Chao1 diversity was significantly reduced in patients versus controls.

Each TCR beta cDNA library carried unique molecular identifiers. TCRdb re-analysed the PCR reads in MiXCR, keeping a single row per CDR3 protein. Of about 210,000 distinct CDR3 sequences in the sample, 29% were seen once. The clonotype was recovered from a girl between 2 and 17 years old with multiple sclerosis. Material: blood. The chain uses TRBV7-9 and TRBJ1-1, with D uncertain. CDR3 amino acids: CASSLVKVNTEAFF. The CDR3 coding sequence is TGTGCCAGCAGCTTAGTTAAGGTGAACACTGAAGCTTTCTTT. The entire variable domain, with the rest obtained from reference TRBV7-9 and TRBJ1-1, is as follows: DTGVSQNPRHKITKRGQNVTFRCDPISEHNRLYWYRQTLGQGPEFLTYFQNEAQLEKSRLLSDRFSAERPKGSFSTLEIQRTEQGDSAMYLCASSLVKVNTEAFFGQGTRLTVV.